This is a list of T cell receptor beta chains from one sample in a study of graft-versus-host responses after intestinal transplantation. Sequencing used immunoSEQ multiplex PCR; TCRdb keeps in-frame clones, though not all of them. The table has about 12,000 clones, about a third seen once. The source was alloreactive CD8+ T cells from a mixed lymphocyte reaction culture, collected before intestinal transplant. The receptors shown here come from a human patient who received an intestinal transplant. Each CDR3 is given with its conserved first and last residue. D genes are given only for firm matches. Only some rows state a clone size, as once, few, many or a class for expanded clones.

CDR3 DNA: TGTGCCAGCAGCTTGAATCACAGGGCGAACACTGAAGCTTTCTTT
CDR3 protein: CASSLNHRANTEAFF
clone size: -
V gene: TRBV7-9
D gene: -
J gene: TRBJ1-1

CDR3 DNA: TGCGCCAGCAGCGACTCGTACGAGCAGTACTTC
CDR3 protein: CASSDSYEQYF
clone size: -
V gene: TRBV7-3
D gene: -
J gene: TRBJ2-7

CDR3 DNA: TGTGCCAGCAGTGAACAGGGGGACTACACTGAAGCTTTCTTT
CDR3 protein: CASSEQGDYTEAFF
clone size: few
V gene: TRBV27
D gene: TRBD1
J gene: TRBJ1-1

CDR3 DNA: TGTGCCAGCAGCTTCTCATATAAGTTGCCACAAAGTCGGGCCAACGTCCTGACTTTC
CDR3 protein: CASSFSYKLPQSRANVLTF
clone size: -
V gene: TRBV7-7
D gene: -
J gene: TRBJ2-6

CDR3 DNA: TGTGCCAGCAGTTACTCAAGCGGGAGTTACAATGAGCAGTTCTTC
CDR3 protein: CASSYSSGSYNEQFF
clone size: few
V gene: TRBV6-5
D gene: TRBD2
J gene: TRBJ2-1

CDR3 DNA: TGTGCCGGCCGAAATTACAGAAACACCGGGGAGCTGTTTTTT
CDR3 protein: CAGRNYRNTGELFF
clone size: few
V gene: TRBV7-9
D gene: -
J gene: TRBJ2-2

CDR3 DNA: TGTGCCAGCAGCAGCCCATCCAGGACTGACATCTATGGCTACACCTTC
CDR3 protein: CASSSPSRTDIYGYTF
clone size: few
V gene: TRBV5-6
D gene: -
J gene: TRBJ1-2

CDR3 DNA: TGCGCCAGCAGCCAAGCCTCAGGACTAGCGGGGTACGAGCAGTACTTC
CDR3 protein: CASSQASGLAGYEQYF
clone size: -
V gene: TRBV4-1
D gene: TRBD2
J gene: TRBJ2-7

CDR3 DNA: TGTGCCAGCAGCGCCTTTCGGGGAGACGAGCAGTACTTC
CDR3 protein: CASSAFRGDEQYF
clone size: few
V gene: TRBV7-2
D gene: -
J gene: TRBJ2-7

CDR3 DNA: TGTGCCAGCAGTTACGGACAGGGTGGAAACACCATATATTTT
CDR3 protein: CASSYGQGGNTIYF
clone size: -
V gene: TRBV6-6
D gene: TRBD1
J gene: TRBJ1-3

CDR3 DNA: TGTGCCAGCAGCCAATACGACGAGCAGTACTTC
CDR3 protein: CASSQYDEQYF
clone size: -
V gene: TRBV16
D gene: -
J gene: TRBJ2-7

CDR3 DNA: TGTGCCAGCAGCTTAGCAGAGACCTACGAGCAGTACTTC
CDR3 protein: CASSLAETYEQYF
clone size: large
V gene: TRBV7-6
D gene: -
J gene: TRBJ2-7

CDR3 DNA: TGCGCCAGCAGTGGATCCTCACAGGGCTACTACGAGCAGTACTTC
CDR3 protein: CASSGSSQGYYEQYF
clone size: -
V gene: TRBV4-1
D gene: -
J gene: TRBJ2-7

CDR3 DNA: TGTGCCAGCAGCTTCCGGACAGGGGGGACCTACAATGAGCAGTTCTTC
CDR3 protein: CASSFRTGGTYNEQFF
clone size: -
V gene: TRBV5-5
D gene: TRBD1
J gene: TRBJ2-1

CDR3 DNA: TGTGCCCGCAGTTTATCGCAGGGATGGGGGGGAGGGCCTAGCACAGATACGCAGTATTTT
CDR3 protein: CARSLSQGWGGGPSTDTQYF
clone size: -
V gene: TRBV27
D gene: TRBD2
J gene: TRBJ2-3

CDR3 DNA: TGTGCCAGCAGTCCCCTCGCCGGGACAGGATCCTACGAGCAGTACTTC
CDR3 protein: CASSPLAGTGSYEQYF
clone size: -
V gene: TRBV27
D gene: TRBD1
J gene: TRBJ2-7

CDR3 DNA: TGTGCCAGCTCACCGGATGGGGATACGCAGTATTTT
CDR3 protein: CASSPDGDTQYF
clone size: -
V gene: TRBV18
D gene: -
J gene: TRBJ2-3

CDR3 DNA: TGCGCCAGCAGCTTGTGGCGGGGGGCGCCGACAGATACGCAGTATTTT
CDR3 protein: CASSLWRGAPTDTQYF
clone size: -
V gene: TRBV5-1
D gene: TRBD2
J gene: TRBJ2-3

CDR3 DNA: TGTGCCAGTAGTATAGCCAGTTTGAGCAATCAGCCCCAGCATTTT
CDR3 protein: CASSIASLSNQPQHF
clone size: medium-sized
V gene: TRBV19
D gene: -
J gene: TRBJ1-5

CDR3 DNA: TGTGCCAGCAGCAGACAGGGGGCGGATGGCTACACCTTC
CDR3 protein: CASSRQGADGYTF
clone size: few
V gene: TRBV6-1
D gene: TRBD1
J gene: TRBJ1-2

CDR3 DNA: TGTGCCAGCTCCGGGGACGAGCAGTACTTC
CDR3 protein: CASSGDEQYF
clone size: few
V gene: TRBV5-5
D gene: -
J gene: TRBJ2-7

CDR3 DNA: TGTGCCAGTAGTATCAGGGGCTTGATCCAGCCCCAGCATTTT
CDR3 protein: CASSIRGLIQPQHF
clone size: -
V gene: TRBV19
D gene: -
J gene: TRBJ1-5

CDR3 DNA: TGCAGCGTTTCAGGACCAACAGTGGCCTACGAGCAGTACTTC
CDR3 protein: CSVSGPTVAYEQYF
clone size: -
V gene: TRBV29-1
D gene: -
J gene: TRBJ2-7

CDR3 DNA: TGTGCCAGTAGTAAGACCCGCACTAGGAATGAGCAGTTCTTC
CDR3 protein: CASSKTRTRNEQFF
clone size: -
V gene: TRBV19
D gene: -
J gene: TRBJ2-1

CDR3 DNA: TGCGCCAGCAGCTCCCCCTGGACGGACGATAGCTCCTACGAGCAGTACTTC
CDR3 protein: CASSSPWTDDSSYEQYF
clone size: few
V gene: TRBV5-1
D gene: -
J gene: TRBJ2-7

CDR3 DNA: TGTGCCGGGAGGGAGGGGGTGGGGGAGCAGTTCTTC
CDR3 protein: CAGREGVGEQFF
clone size: -
V gene: TRBV30
D gene: -
J gene: TRBJ2-1

CDR3 DNA: TGTGCCAGCAGCCTACTACGGGCGGACAGGGGGCTGGACACCTTC
CDR3 protein: CASSLLRADRGLDTF
clone size: few
V gene: TRBV6-5
D gene: TRBD1
J gene: TRBJ1-2

CDR3 DNA: TGTGCCAGCAGCTTGTCTAGCGGGAGTAGGTACGAGCAGTACTTC
CDR3 protein: CASSLSSGSRYEQYF
clone size: few
V gene: TRBV5-1
D gene: TRBD2
J gene: TRBJ2-7